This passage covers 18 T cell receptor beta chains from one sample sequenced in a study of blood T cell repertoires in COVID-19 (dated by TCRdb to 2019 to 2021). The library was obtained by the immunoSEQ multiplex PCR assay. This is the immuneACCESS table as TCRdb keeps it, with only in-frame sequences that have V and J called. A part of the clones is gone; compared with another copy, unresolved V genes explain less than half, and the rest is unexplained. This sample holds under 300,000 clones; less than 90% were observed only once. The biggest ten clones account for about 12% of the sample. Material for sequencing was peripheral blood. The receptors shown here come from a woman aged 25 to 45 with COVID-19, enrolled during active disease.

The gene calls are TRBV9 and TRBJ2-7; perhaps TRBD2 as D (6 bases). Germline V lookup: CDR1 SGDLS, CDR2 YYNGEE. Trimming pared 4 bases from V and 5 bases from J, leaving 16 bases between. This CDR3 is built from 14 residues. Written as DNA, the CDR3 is TGTGCCAGCAGCCGAACGGGGAGGTCGCACGAGCAGTACTTC. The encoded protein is CASSRTGRSHEQYF.

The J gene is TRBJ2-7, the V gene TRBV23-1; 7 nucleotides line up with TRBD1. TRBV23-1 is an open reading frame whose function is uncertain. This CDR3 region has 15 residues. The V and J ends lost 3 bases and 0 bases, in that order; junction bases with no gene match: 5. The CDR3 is CASSHGQVSSYEQYF. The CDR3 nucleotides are TGCGCCAGCAGTCACGGACAGGTTAGCTCCTACGAGCAGTACTTC.

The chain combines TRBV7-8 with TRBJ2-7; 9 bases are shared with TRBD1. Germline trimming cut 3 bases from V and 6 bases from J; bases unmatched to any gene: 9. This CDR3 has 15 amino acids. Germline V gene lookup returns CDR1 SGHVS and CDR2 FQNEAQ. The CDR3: CASSFAGTGFGEQYF. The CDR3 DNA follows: TGTGCCAGCAGCTTCGCCGGGACAGGGTTTGGCGAGCAGTACTTC. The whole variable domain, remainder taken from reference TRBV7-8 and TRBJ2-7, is GAGVSQSPRYKVAKRGQDVALRCDPISGHVSLFWYQQALGQGPEFLTYFQNEAQLDKSGLPSDRFFAERPEGSVSTLKIQRTQQEDSAVYLCASSFAGTGFGEQYFGPGTRLTVT.

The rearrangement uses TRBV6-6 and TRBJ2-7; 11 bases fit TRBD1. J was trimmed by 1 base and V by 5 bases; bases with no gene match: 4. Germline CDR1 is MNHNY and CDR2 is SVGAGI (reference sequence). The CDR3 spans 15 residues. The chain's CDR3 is CASSKGQGASYEQYF. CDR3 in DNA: TGTGCCAGCAGTAAAGGACAGGGGGCTTCCTACGAGCAGTACTTC.

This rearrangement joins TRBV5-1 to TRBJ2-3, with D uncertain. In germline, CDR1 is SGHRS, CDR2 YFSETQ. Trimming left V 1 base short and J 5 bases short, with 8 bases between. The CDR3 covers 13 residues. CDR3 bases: TGCGCCAGCAGCTTGTCGCCGAGAGATACGCAGTATTTT. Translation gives CASSLSPRDTQYF.

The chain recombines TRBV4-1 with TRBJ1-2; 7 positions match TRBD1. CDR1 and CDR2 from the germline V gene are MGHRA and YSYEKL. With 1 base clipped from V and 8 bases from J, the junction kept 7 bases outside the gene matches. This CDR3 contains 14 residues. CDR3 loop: CASSQARGSGGYTF. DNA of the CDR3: TGCGCCAGCAGCCAAGCCAGGGGGTCAGGGGGCTACACCTTC.

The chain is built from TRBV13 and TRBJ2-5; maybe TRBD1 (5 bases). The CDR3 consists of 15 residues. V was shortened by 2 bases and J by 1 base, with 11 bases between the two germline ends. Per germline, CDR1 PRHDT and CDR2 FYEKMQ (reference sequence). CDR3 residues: CASSLKLRGQETQYF. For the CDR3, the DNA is TGTGCCAGCAGCTTAAAGTTAAGGGGCCAAGAGACCCAGTACTTC.

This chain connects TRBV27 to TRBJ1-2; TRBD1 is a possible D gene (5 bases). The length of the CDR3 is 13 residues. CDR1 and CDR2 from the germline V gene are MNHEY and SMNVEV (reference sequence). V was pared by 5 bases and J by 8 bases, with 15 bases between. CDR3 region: CASSTGLDGGYTF. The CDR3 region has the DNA TGTGCCAGCAGTACGGGACTTGACGGGGGCTACACCTTC.

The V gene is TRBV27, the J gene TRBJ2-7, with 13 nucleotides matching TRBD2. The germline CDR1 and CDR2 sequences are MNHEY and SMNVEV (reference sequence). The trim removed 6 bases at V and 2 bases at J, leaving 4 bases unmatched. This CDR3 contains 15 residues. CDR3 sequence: CASRLAGGETYEQYF. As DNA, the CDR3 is TGTGCCAGCAGACTAGCGGGGGGGGAAACCTACGAGCAGTACTTC.

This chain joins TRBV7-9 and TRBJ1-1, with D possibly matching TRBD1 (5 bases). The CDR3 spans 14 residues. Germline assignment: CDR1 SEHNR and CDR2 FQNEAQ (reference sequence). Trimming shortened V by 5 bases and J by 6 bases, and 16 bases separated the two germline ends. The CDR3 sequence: CASSRGGTAPEAFF. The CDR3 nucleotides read TGTGCCAGCAGCCGCGGAGGGACGGCACCTGAAGCTTTCTTT.

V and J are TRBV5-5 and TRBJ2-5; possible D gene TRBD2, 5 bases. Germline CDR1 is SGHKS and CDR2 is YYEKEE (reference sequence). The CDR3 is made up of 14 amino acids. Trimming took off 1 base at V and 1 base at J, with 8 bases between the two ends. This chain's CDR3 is CASSLTGVQETQYF. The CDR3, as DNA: TGTGCCAGCAGCTTGACCGGGGTCCAAGAGACCCAGTACTTC. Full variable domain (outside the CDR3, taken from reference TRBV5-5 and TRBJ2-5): DAGVTQSPTHLIKTRGQQVTLRCSPISGHKSVSWYQQVLGQGPQFIFQYYEKEERGRGNFPDRFSARQFPNYSSELNVNALLLGDSALYLCASSLTGVQETQYFGPGTRLLVL.

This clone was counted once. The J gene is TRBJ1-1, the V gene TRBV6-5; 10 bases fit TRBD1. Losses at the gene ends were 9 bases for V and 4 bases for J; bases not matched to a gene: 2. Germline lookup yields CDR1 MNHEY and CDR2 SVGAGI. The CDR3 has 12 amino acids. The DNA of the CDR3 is TGTGCCAGTAGGACAGGGGGCACTGAAGCTTTCTTT. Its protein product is CASRTGGTEAFF.

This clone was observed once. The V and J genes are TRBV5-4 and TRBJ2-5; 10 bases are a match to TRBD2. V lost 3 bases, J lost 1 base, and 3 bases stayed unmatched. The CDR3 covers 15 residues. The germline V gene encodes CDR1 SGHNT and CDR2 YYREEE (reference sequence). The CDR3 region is CASSSSGGRQETQYF. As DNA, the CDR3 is TGTGCCAGCAGCTCTAGCGGGGGACGCCAAGAGACCCAGTACTTC.

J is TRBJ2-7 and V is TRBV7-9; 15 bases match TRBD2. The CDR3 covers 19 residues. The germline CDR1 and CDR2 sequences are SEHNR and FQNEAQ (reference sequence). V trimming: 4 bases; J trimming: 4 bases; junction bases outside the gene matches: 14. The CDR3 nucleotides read TGTGCCAGCAGCTCCTTGTCGGGACTAGCGGGGGGCGACTCGTACGAGCAGTACTTC. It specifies CASSSLSGLAGGDSYEQYF.

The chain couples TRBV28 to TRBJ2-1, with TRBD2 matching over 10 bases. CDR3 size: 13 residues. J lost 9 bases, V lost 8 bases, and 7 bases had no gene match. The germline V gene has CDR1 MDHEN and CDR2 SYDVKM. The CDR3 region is CASGLAGVSEQFF. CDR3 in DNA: TGTGCCAGCGGGCTAGCGGGGGTAAGTGAGCAGTTCTTC.

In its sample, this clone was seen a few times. The CDR3 nucleotides read TGTGCCAGCTCACCACCCACAGGCGGGAACACTGAAGCTTTCTTT. Translated: CASSPPTGGNTEAFF. V usage is TRBV18 and J usage is TRBJ1-1; tentative D call: TRBD1 (5 bases). Per the germline V gene, CDR1 is KGHSH and CDR2 is LQKENI. Trimming left V 0 bases short and J 1 base short, with 9 bases between. The CDR3 totals 15 residues.

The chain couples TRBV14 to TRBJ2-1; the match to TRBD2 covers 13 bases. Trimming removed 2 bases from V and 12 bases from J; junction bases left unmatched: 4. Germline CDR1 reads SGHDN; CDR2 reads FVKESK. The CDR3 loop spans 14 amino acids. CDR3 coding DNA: TGTGCCAGCAGCCAAACTAGCGGGGGGGTCTGGCAGTTCTTC. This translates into CASSQTSGGVWQFF.

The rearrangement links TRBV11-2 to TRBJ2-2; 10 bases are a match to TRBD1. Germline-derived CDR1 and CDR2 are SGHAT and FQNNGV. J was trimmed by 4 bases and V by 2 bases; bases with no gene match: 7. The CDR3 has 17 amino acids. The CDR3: CASSLRRTGGSTGELFF. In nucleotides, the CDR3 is TGTGCCAGCAGCTTAAGAAGGACAGGGGGAAGCACCGGGGAGCTGTTTTTT.